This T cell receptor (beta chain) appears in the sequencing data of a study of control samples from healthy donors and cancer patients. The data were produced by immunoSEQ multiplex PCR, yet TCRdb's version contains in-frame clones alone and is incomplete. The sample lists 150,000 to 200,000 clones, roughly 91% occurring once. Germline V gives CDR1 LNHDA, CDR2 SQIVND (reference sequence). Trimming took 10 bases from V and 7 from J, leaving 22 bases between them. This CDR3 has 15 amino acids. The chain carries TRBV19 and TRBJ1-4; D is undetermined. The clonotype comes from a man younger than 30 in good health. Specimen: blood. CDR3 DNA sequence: TGTGCCAATGAAGTCCCGGTTAGACGCGTTGAAAAACTGTTTTTT. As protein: CANEVPVRRVEKLFF.